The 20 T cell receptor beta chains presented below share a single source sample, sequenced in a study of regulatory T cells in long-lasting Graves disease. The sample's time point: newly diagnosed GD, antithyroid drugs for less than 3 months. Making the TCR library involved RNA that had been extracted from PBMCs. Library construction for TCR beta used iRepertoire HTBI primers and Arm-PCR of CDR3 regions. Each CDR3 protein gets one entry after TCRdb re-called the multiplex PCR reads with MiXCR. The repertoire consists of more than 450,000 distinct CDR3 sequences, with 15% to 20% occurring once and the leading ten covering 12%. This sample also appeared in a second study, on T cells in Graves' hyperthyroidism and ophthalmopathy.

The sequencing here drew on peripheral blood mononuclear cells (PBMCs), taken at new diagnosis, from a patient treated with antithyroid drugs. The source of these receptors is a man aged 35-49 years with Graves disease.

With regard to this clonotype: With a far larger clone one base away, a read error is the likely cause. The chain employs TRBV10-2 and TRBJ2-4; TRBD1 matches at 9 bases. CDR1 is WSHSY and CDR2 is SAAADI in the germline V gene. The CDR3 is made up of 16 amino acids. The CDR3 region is CASRETGGSPYNEQSF. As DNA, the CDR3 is TGCGCCAGCAGAGAAACAGGGGGCTCTCCCTACAATGAGCAGTCCTTC.

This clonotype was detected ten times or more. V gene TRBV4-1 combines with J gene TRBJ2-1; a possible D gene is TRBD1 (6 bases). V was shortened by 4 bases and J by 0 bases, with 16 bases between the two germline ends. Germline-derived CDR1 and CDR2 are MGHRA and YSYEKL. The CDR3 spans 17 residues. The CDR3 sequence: CASSLAKGGSSYNEQFF. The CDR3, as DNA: TGCGCCAGCAGCCTAGCTAAAGGGGGTAGCTCCTACAATGAGCAGTTCTTC.

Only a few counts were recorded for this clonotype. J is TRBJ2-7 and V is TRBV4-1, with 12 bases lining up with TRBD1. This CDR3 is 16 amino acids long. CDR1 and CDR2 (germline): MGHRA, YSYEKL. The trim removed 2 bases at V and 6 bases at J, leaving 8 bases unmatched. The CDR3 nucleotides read TGCGCCAGCAGCCAACAACCGGGACAGGGGGCGTTCGAGCAGTACTTC. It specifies CASSQQPGQGAFEQYF.

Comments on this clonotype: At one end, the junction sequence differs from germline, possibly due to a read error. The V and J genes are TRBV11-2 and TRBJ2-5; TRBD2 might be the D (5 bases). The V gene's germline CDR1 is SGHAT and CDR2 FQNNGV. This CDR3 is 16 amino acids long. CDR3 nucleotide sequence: TGCGCCAGCAGCCAAGCTTTAGGGAGCGCTTTTGAGACCCAGTACTTC. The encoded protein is CASSQALGSAFETQYF.

This CDR3 is CASSERSLAGGWTQYF. In DNA, the CDR3 is TGTGCCAGCAGTGAACGGTCACTAGCGGGGGGATGGACCCAGTACTTC. V gene TRBV2 combines with J gene TRBJ2-5, with 12 bases matching TRBD2. The CDR3 spans 16 residues. V was pared by 2 bases and J by 7 bases, with 8 bases of the junction left unmatched. Per the germline V gene, CDR1 is SNHLY and CDR2 is FYNNEI.

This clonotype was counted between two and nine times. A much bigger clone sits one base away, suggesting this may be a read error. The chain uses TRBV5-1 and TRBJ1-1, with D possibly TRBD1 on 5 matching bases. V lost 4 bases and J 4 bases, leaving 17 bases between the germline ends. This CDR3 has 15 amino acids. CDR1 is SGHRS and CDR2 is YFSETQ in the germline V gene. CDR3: CASSTHQGTSTEAFF. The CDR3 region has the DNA TGCGCCAGCAGCACACACCAGGGTACCAGCACTGAAGCTTTCTTT.

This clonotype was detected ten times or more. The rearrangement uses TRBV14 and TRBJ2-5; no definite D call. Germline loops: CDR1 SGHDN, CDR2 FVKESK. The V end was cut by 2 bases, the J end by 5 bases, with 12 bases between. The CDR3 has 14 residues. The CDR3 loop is CASSQHPPFETQYF. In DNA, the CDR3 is TGTGCCAGCAGCCAACATCCACCCTTCGAGACCCAGTACTTC. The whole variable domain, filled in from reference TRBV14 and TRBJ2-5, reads EAGVTQFPSHSVIEKGQTVTLRCDPISGHDNLYWYRRVMGKEIKFLLHFVKESKQDESGMPNNRFLAERTGGTYSTLKVQPAELEDSGVYFCASSQHPPFETQYFGPGTRLLVL.

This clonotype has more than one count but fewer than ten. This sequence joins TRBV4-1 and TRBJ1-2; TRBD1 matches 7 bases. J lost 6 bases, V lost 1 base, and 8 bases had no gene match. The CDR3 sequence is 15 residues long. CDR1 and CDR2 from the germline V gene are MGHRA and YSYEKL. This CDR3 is CASSQVSQGYDGYTF. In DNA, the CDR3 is TGCGCCAGCAGCCAAGTATCACAGGGGTATGATGGCTACACCTTC.

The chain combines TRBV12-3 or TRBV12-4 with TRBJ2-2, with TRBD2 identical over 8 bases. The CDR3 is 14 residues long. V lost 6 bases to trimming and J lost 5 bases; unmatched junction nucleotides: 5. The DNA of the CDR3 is TGTGCCAGCAGGGAAGCGGGAGATACCGGGGAGCTGTTTTTT. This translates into CASREAGDTGELFF.

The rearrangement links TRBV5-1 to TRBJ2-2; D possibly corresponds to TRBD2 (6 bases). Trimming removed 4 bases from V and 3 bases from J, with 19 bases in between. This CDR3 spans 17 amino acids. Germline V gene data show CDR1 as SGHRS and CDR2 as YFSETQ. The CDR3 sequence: CASSQLASLWDTGELFF. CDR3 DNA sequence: TGCGCCAGCAGCCAACTAGCCTCCTTGTGGGACACCGGGGAGCTGTTTTTT.

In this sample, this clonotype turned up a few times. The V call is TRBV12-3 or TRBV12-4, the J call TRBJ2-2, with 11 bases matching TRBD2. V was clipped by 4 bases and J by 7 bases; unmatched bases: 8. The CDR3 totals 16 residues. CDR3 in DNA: TGTGCCAGCAGTTCACATAGCGGGAGGGCAGACGGGGAGCTGTTTTTT. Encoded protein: CASSSHSGRADGELFF.

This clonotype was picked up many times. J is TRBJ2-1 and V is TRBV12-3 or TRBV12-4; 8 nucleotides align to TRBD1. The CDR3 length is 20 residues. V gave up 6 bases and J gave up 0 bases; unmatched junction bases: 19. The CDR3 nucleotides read TGTGCCAGCAGGACTCCCCCGAGACAGGGGAGGACAAGCTCCTACAATGAGCAGTTCTTC. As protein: CASRTPPRQGRTSSYNEQFF.

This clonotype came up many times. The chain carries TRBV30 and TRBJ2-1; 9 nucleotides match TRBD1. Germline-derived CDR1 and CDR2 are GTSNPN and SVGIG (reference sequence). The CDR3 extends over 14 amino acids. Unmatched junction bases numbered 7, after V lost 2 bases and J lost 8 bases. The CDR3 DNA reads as TGTGCCTGGAGTTTCGGGACAGGGAAGGATGAGCAGTTCTTC. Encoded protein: CAWSFGTGKDEQFF.

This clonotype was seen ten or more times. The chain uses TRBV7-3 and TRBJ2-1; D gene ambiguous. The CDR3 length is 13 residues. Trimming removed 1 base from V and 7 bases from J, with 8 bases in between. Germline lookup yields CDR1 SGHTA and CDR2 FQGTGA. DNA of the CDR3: TGTGCCAGCAGCTTAATGGTGCCAAATGAGCAGTTCTTC. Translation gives CASSLMVPNEQFF.

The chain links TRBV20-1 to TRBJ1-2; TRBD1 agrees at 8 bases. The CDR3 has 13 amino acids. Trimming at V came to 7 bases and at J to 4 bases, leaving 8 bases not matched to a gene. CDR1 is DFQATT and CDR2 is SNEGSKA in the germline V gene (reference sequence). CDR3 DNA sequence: TGCAGTGAACAGGGGGAATCAGGCTATGGCTACACCTTC. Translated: CSEQGESGYGYTF.

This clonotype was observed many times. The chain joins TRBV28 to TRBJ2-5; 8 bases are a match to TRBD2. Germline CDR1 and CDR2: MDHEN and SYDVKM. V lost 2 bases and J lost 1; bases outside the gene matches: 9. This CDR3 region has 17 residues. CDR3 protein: CASSLETGGRPQETQYF. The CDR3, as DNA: TGTGCCAGCAGTTTAGAAACCGGCGGGAGGCCCCAAGAGACCCAGTACTTC.

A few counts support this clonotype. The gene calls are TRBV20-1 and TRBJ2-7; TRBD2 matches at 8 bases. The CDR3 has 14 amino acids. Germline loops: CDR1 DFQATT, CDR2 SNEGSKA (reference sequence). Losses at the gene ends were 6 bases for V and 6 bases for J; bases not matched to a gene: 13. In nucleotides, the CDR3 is TGCAGTGCAACCCCGGGACTAGTTGGGCTCGAGCAGTACTTC. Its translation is CSATPGLVGLEQYF.

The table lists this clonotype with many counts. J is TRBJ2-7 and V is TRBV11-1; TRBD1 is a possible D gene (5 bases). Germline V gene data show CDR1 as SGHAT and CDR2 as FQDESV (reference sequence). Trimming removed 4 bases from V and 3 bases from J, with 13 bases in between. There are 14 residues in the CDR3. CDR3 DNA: TGTGCCAGCAGCTCCTCAGGGAACCACTACGAGCAGTACTTC. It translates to CASSSSGNHYEQYF.

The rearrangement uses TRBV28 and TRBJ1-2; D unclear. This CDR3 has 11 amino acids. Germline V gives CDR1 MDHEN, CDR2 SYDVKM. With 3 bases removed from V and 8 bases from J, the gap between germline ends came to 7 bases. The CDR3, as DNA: TGTGCCAGCAGTTTCTTGGGGGGCTACACCTTC. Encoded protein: CASSFLGGYTF.

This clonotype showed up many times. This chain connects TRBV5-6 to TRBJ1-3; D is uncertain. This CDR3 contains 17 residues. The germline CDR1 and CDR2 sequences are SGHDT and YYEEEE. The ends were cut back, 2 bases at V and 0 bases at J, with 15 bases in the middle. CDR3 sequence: CASSFRPSRSSGNTIYF. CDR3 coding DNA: TGTGCCAGCAGCTTCCGGCCCAGCCGAAGCTCTGGAAACACCATATATTTT.